A single sample gave rise to the 23 T cell receptor beta chains below, sequenced in a study of cytomegalovirus exposure and HLA in healthy donors. Method: immunoSEQ multiplex PCR; TCRdb's copy keeps in-frame clones and lacks some. The sample lists around 130,000 clones, about 88% occurring once. The sample was PBMCs. These receptors came from a young man in good health and CMV-seronegative.

V usage is TRBV4-1 and J usage is TRBJ2-3; 11 bases are a match to TRBD2. V dropped 1 base and J dropped 0; count of bases not matched to a gene: 6. The germline gives CDR1 MGHRA, CDR2 YSYEKL. This CDR3 comprises 18 residues. DNA of the CDR3: TGCGCCAGCAGCCAAGTCCGGACTAGCGGGCAGAGCACAGATACGCAGTATTTT. Translating it yields CASSQVRTSGQSTDTQYF.

This sequence joins TRBV4-3 and TRBJ1-4, with 8 bases aligning to TRBD1. Trimming at V came to 3 bases and at J to 5 bases, leaving 14 bases not matched to a gene. The germline V gene encodes CDR1 LGHNA and CDR2 YSLEER. The CDR3 extends over 18 amino acids. CDR3 DNA sequence: TGCGCCAGCAGCCACGACAGGGGCGGCGGACAGATAAATGAAAAACTGTTTTTT. This gives the protein CASSHDRGGGQINEKLFF.

The J gene is TRBJ1-5, the V gene TRBV2; 9 bases map to TRBD1. Unmatched junction bases numbered 10, after V lost 7 bases and J lost 6 bases. The CDR3 is 15 residues long. Germline CDR1 SNHLY, CDR2 FYNNEI. The CDR3 DNA reads as TGTGCCAGCACCTACGGACAGGGGTCGGCTCAGCCCCAGCATTTT. This codes for CASTYGQGSAQPQHF.

This clone was recorded only once. The V call is TRBV6-6, the J call TRBJ2-7; a possible D gene is TRBD1 (6 bases). CDR3 length equals 15 residues. CDR1 is MNHNY and CDR2 is SVGAGI in the germline V gene (reference sequence). Trimming removed 0 bases from V and 4 bases from J, with 13 bases in between. The DNA for the CDR3 is TGTGCCAGCAGTTACTCCGGAACCACAGGGTACGAGCAGTACTTC. It encodes CASSYSGTTGYEQYF.

V is TRBV5-4 and J is TRBJ2-3; 9 bases align to TRBD2. The CDR3 contains 17 residues. The germline V gene encodes CDR1 SGHNT and CDR2 YYREEE (reference sequence). Trimming removed 2 bases from V and 4 bases from J; junction bases left unmatched: 11. The CDR3 region is CASSFPLAGRKADTQYF. The CDR3 nucleotides are TGTGCCAGCAGCTTTCCTCTAGCGGGAAGGAAGGCAGATACGCAGTATTTT.

This clone was seen just once. The chain links TRBV29-1 to TRBJ1-2; D call uncertain. CDR3 size: 15 residues. Trimming removed 4 bases at V and 7 bases at J, with 22 bases between. The germline V gene has CDR1 SQVTM and CDR2 ANQGSEA. For the CDR3, the DNA is TGCAGCGTTGGGGTGGGAGGGAATGTTCCAGGTGGCTACACCTTC. Its translation: CSVGVGGNVPGGYTF. The whole variable domain, filled in from reference TRBV29-1 and TRBJ1-2, reads SAVISQKPSRDICQRGTSLTIQCQVDSQVTMMFWYRQQPGQSLTLIATANQGSEATYESGFVIDKFPISRPNLTFSTLTVSNMSPEDSSIYLCSVGVGGNVPGGYTFGSGTRLTVV.

V usage is TRBV4-2 and J usage is TRBJ1-3; no reliable D call. CDR1 and CDR2 from the germline V gene are LGHNA and YNFKEQ. CDR3 length equals 14 residues. V lost 5 bases and J 0 bases, leaving 8 bases between the germline ends. CDR3 sequence: CASSVDYSGNTIYF. The DNA of the CDR3 is TGTGCCAGCAGCGTCGACTACTCTGGAAACACCATATATTTT.

The chain recombines TRBV2 with TRBJ2-2; no reliable D call. Germline V gene lookup returns CDR1 SNHLY and CDR2 FYNNEI. V was cut by 7 bases and J by 0 bases, with 12 bases left in between. The length of the CDR3 is 15 residues. As DNA, the CDR3 is TGTGCCAGCAAGCGAGACGGATCGAACACCGGGGAGCTGTTTTTT. It is translated as CASKRDGSNTGELFF.

This chain links TRBV30 with TRBJ1-3; D is unclear. Trimming stripped 4 bases from V and 3 bases from J, with 10 bases between. The CDR3 has 13 amino acids. Germline values: CDR1 GTSNPN, CDR2 SVGIG (reference sequence). As DNA, the CDR3 is TGTGCCTGGATCGCCGTCAGTGGAAACACCATATATTTT. Encoded protein: CAWIAVSGNTIYF.

The V and J genes are TRBV7-2 and TRBJ1-4; 10 bases match TRBD1. V gave up 1 base and J gave up 8 bases; unmatched junction bases: 1. The CDR3 has 14 residues. CDR1 is SGHTA, CDR2 FQGNSA, per germline. The CDR3 region is CASSLGQGAEKLFF. The CDR3 DNA reads TGTGCCAGCAGCTTAGGACAGGGGGCCGAAAAACTGTTTTTT.

The table lists this clone with a few counts. The gene calls are TRBV30 and TRBJ2-1; D unresolved. The CDR3 spans 13 residues. V dropped 1 base and J dropped 3 bases, with 7 bases sitting between them. Per germline, CDR1 GTSNPN and CDR2 SVGIG (reference sequence). In DNA form, the CDR3 reads TGTGCCTGGAGTGACAATTACTACAATGAGCAGTTCTTC. This encodes CAWSDNYYNEQFF.

This clone has more than one count but fewer than ten. The chain has TRBV5-1 and TRBJ2-5; perhaps TRBD2 as D (6 bases). The CDR3 has 14 residues. The germline V and J ends were trimmed by 4 bases and 1 base, with 11 bases remaining between them. Germline CDR1 reads SGHRS; CDR2 reads YFSETQ. The CDR3 region is CASSLTSLQETQYF. As DNA, the CDR3 is TGCGCCAGCAGCCTCACTAGCCTCCAAGAGACCCAGTACTTC.

V and J are TRBV5-1 and TRBJ1-2; TRBD1 matches at 9 bases. The CDR3 has 16 residues. V shed 4 bases and J 4 bases; nucleotides not matched to a gene: 11. Per the germline V gene, CDR1 is SGHRS and CDR2 is YFSETQ. The CDR3 DNA sequence: TGCGCCAGCAGCCACGCTCCGGGACAGGGCCTCTATGGCTACACCTTC. Translation: CASSHAPGQGLYGYTF.

The rearrangement uses TRBV7-2 and TRBJ2-7; 8 bases map to TRBD1. The CDR3 loop spans 14 amino acids. The V gene end was trimmed by 7 bases and the J gene end by 4 bases; junction bases not matched to a gene: 9. Germline assignment: CDR1 SGHTA and CDR2 FQGNSA. The CDR3 nucleotides read TGTGCCAGCAACCCCGGGACAGGATCATACGAGCAGTACTTC. This encodes CASNPGTGSYEQYF.

The chain joins TRBV5-4 to TRBJ2-3; TRBD1 matches at 8 bases. There are 12 residues in the CDR3. The J segment lost 4 bases and the V segment lost 9 bases, leaving 4 bases of the junction unmatched. The germline CDR1 and CDR2 sequences are SGHNT and YYREEE (reference sequence). For the CDR3, the DNA is TGTGCCACCGGACAGGGTCCAGATACGCAGTATTTT. Translating it yields CATGQGPDTQYF.

The chain combines TRBV7-2 with TRBJ2-1; D might be TRBD1 (5 bases). Trimming left V 10 bases short and J 9 bases short, with 19 bases between. CDR3 length: 13 amino acids. Germline V gene lookup returns CDR1 SGHTA and CDR2 FQGNSA. Here the CDR3 reads CATRLRGSGEQFF. Written as DNA, the CDR3 is TGTGCCACACGATTAAGGGGCAGTGGTGAGCAGTTCTTC.

This clone was counted once. This chain joins TRBV14 and TRBJ1-6, with a tentative D call TRBD1 (5 bases). V shed 6 bases and J shed 9 bases, with 15 bases lying between them. This CDR3 spans 14 amino acids. The V gene's germline CDR1 is SGHDN and CDR2 FVKESK. CDR3 sequence reads: CASSLPGKGSPLHF. CDR3 in DNA: TGTGCCAGCAGTCTTCCAGGGAAAGGTTCACCCCTCCACTTT.

V is TRBV4-1 and J is TRBJ2-5; tentatively, D is TRBD2 (6 bases). Germline CDR1 is MGHRA and CDR2 is YSYEKL. The CDR3 runs to 16 residues. Trimming cost V 0 bases and J 2 bases, with 13 bases left between them. This CDR3 reads CASSQDFWGTQETQYF. DNA for the CDR3: TGCGCCAGCAGCCAAGACTTCTGGGGGACTCAAGAGACCCAGTACTTC.

V usage is TRBV6-5 and J usage is TRBJ1-6, with TRBD1 matching 7 bases. Germline V gives CDR1 MNHEY, CDR2 SVGAGI. The V segment lost 4 bases and the J segment 7 bases; nucleotides outside the gene matches: 4. The CDR3 length is 14 residues. CDR3 DNA: TGTGCCAGCAGTTGGGACAGAGAAAATTCACCCCTCCACTTT. Amino acids: CASSWDRENSPLHF.

V gene TRBV9 combines with J gene TRBJ2-1, with TRBD1 matching over 8 bases. The V and J ends lost 4 bases and 0 bases, in that order; junction bases with no gene match: 3. The CDR3 spans 15 residues. The germline CDR1 and CDR2 sequences are SGDLS and YYNGEE. The DNA for the CDR3 is TGTGCCAGCAGCACAACAGGGGGCTCCTACAATGAGCAGTTCTTC. Its translation is CASSTTGGSYNEQFF.

The V and J genes are TRBV7-2 and TRBJ1-4; D is ambiguous. The germline V and J ends were trimmed by 3 bases and 7 bases, with 3 bases remaining between them. Germline lookup yields CDR1 SGHTA and CDR2 FQGNSA. The CDR3 has 11 amino acids. CDR3 residues: CASSLSEKLFF. The CDR3 bases are TGTGCCAGCAGCTTGAGTGAAAAACTGTTTTTT.

The genes are TRBV19 and TRBJ2-1; D is possibly TRBD1 (5 bases). Germline V lookup: CDR1 LNHDA, CDR2 SQIVND (reference sequence). Trimming cost V 7 bases and J 8 bases, with 9 bases left between them. The length of the CDR3 is 11 residues. CDR3 DNA: TGTGCCAGTACCAGGGCTGATGAGCAGTTCTTC. Translated: CASTRADEQFF.

The genes are TRBV5-1 and TRBJ2-3; tentatively, D is TRBD1 (5 bases). This CDR3 has 16 amino acids. CDR1 is SGHRS, CDR2 YFSETQ, per germline. Trimming took off 1 base at V and 2 bases at J, with 14 bases between the two ends. The DNA of the CDR3 is TGCGCCAGCAGCTTGTCGACAGCCATCCCCACAGATACGCAGTATTTT. This gives the protein CASSLSTAIPTDTQYF.